One sample yielded the 13 T cell receptor beta chains listed below, sequenced in a study of cytomegalovirus exposure and HLA in healthy donors. 13 Jbeta primers and 60 Vbeta primers were used for the PCR. TCRdb keeps only in-frame clones here, not all; method: immunoSEQ multiplex PCR. The table includes 130,000 or so clones, around four fifths detected once. The sample was PBMCs. Source of these receptors: a man in his forties in good health and CMV-seronegative.

The gene calls are TRBV6-5 and TRBJ1-5; D might be TRBD1 (5 bases). The CDR3 contains 13 residues. V was clipped by 3 bases and J by 7 bases, with 10 bases between them. Germline V lookup: CDR1 MNHEY, CDR2 SVGAGI. CDR3 amino acids: CASSYDRQQPQHF. The CDR3, as DNA: TGTGCCAGCAGTTATGACAGACAGCAGCCCCAGCATTTT.

The V and J genes are TRBV10-1 and TRBJ2-5, with 7 nucleotides matching TRBD2. The V gene end was trimmed by 6 bases and the J gene end by 2 bases; junction bases not matched to a gene: 9. The germline gives CDR1 WNHNN, CDR2 SYGVQD (reference sequence). The CDR3 loop spans 15 amino acids. The CDR3 DNA follows: TGCGCCAGCAGAGAAGGACTAGTAGAGCAAGAGACCCAGTACTTC. Amino acids: CASREGLVEQETQYF.

V is TRBV15 and J is TRBJ1-5; D call uncertain. CDR3 length: 16 residues. The V end lost 5 bases, the J end lost 0 bases, and 14 bases lay between the germline ends. From germline, CDR1 is LNHNV and CDR2 YYDKDF (reference sequence). The CDR3 is CATSPRELYSNQPQHF. As DNA, the CDR3 is TGTGCCACCAGCCCCCGGGAACTGTATAGCAATCAGCCCCAGCATTTT.

This clone has just one count. The chain combines TRBV9 with TRBJ2-3; no definite D call. V was shortened by 0 bases and J by 2 bases, with 10 bases between the two germline ends. Germline V gene lookup returns CDR1 SGDLS and CDR2 YYNGEE. There are 15 residues in the CDR3. The CDR3 loop reads CASSVGYSPTDTQYF. DNA for the CDR3: TGTGCCAGCAGCGTAGGCTACTCCCCCACAGATACGCAGTATTTT.

The V gene is TRBV5-6, the J gene TRBJ2-3, with a tentative D call TRBD2 (7 bases). V lost 5 bases, J lost 2 bases, and 12 bases lay in between. The germline V gene encodes CDR1 SGHDT and CDR2 YYEEEE. The CDR3 length is 14 residues. CDR3 in amino acids: CASSIGGVTDTQYF. CDR3 nucleotides: TGTGCCAGCAGTATAGGGGGGGTCACAGATACGCAGTATTTT.

The chain is built from TRBV7-9 and TRBJ1-1, with D possibly being TRBD1 (6 bases). The CDR3 totals 14 residues. Looked up from germline, CDR1 is SEHNR and CDR2 is FQNEAQ (reference sequence). Between the trimmed V and J ends, which lost 4 bases and 0 bases, there was a span of 9 bases. Here the CDR3 DNA reads TGTGCCAGCAGCTATGGACAGCTGAACACTGAAGCTTTCTTT. This gives the protein CASSYGQLNTEAFF.

The chain recombines TRBV29-1 with TRBJ2-2, with TRBD1 matching 7 bases. Germline CDR1 and CDR2: SQVTM and ANQGSEA. There are 13 residues in the CDR3. The junction had 1 base not matched to a gene; V was cut back by 1 base and J by 5 bases. This CDR3 is CSVEGRGTGELFF. The CDR3 coding sequence is TGCAGCGTTGAAGGCAGGGGGACCGGGGAGCTGTTTTTT.

V usage is TRBV7-3 and J usage is TRBJ1-6, with D uncertain. This CDR3 spans 13 amino acids. Per germline, CDR1 SGHTA and CDR2 FQGTGA. V was trimmed by 5 bases and J by 7 bases, leaving 9 bases between them. The CDR3 coding sequence is TGTGCCAGCAGCCGCCGGGAAAATTCACCCCTCCACTTT. Protein: CASSRRENSPLHF. Complete variable domain (other parts from reference TRBV7-3 and TRBJ1-6): GAGVSQTPSNKVTEKGKYVELRCDPISGHTALYWYRQSLGQGPEFLIYFQGTGAADDSGLPNDRFFAVRPEGSVSTLKIQRTERGDSAVYLCASSRRENSPLHFGNGTRLTVT.

The V gene is TRBV7-5, the J gene TRBJ2-7; the table's D call, TRBD1, has no DNA check behind it. TRBV7-5 is noted as a pseudogene. The length of the CDR3 is 14 residues. The chain's CDR3 is CASSFGQFAYEQYF. CDR3 nucleotides: TGTGCCAGCAGCTTTGGACAGTTCGCCTACGAGCAGTACTTC.

This clone was counted a few times. V is TRBV10-3 and J is TRBJ1-3; D is uncertain. This CDR3 has 15 amino acids. Per the germline V gene, CDR1 is ENHRY and CDR2 is SYGVKD. Trimming pared 5 bases from V and 3 bases from J, leaving 14 bases between. The DNA of the CDR3 is TGTGCCATCAGTACCCCTGACATGCGTGGAAACACCATATATTTT. Encoded protein: CAISTPDMRGNTIYF.

The V gene is TRBV4-1, the J gene TRBJ1-2; D is possibly TRBD1 (6 bases). CDR1 and CDR2 from the germline V gene are MGHRA and YSYEKL. The CDR3 is 16 amino acids. V was shortened by 0 bases and J by 8 bases, with 19 bases between the two germline ends. The chain's CDR3 is CASSQDPTTGGRGYTF. CDR3 nucleotides: TGCGCCAGCAGCCAAGATCCGACCACGGGGGGCAGGGGCTACACCTTC.

V is TRBV5-1 and J is TRBJ1-2; 8 nucleotides match TRBD1. This CDR3 has 15 residues. V trimming: 4 bases; J trimming: 1 base; junction bases outside the gene matches: 6. The germline CDR1 and CDR2 sequences are SGHRS and YFSETQ. The CDR3 bases are TGCGCCAGCAGCCTGACAGGGGACATTAACTATGGCTACACCTTC. It specifies CASSLTGDINYGYTF.

This chain uses TRBV7-6 with TRBJ1-1, with D perhaps matching TRBD1 (5 bases). Trimming removed 2 bases at V and 1 base at J, with 8 bases between. The CDR3 contains 14 residues. Germline V lookup: CDR1 SGHVS, CDR2 FNYEAQ. CDR3 sequence: CASSLRTRNTEAFF. The CDR3 DNA reads TGTGCCAGCAGCTTACGGACACGGAACACTGAAGCTTTCTTT.